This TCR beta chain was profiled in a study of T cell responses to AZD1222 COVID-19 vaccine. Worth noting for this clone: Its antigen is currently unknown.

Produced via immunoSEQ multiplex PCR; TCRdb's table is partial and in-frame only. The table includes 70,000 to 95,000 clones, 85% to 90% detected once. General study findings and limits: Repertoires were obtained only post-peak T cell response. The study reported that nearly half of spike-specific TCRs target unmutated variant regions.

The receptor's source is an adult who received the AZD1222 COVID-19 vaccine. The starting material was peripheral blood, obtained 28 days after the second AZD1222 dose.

The CDR3 DNA sequence: TGTGCCAGCAGCTTTGCCAGGGGTACCACCTACGAGCAGTACTTC. Amino acids: CASSFARGTTYEQYF. The V and J genes are TRBV7-9 and TRBJ2-7; tentative D call: TRBD1 (6 bases). In germline, CDR1 is SEHNR, CDR2 FQNEAQ (reference sequence). The CDR3 has 15 amino acids. V was cut by 3 bases and J by 2 bases, with 14 bases left in between.